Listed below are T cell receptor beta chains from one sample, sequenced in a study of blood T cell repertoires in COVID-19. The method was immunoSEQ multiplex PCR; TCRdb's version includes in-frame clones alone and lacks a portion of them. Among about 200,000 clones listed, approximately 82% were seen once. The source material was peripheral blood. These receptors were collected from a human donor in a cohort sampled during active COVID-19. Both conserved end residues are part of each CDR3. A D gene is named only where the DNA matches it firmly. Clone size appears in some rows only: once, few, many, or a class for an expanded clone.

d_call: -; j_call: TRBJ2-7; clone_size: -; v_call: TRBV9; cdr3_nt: TGTGCCAGCAGCGTAGCTGCAACTAGCTACGAGCAGTACTTC; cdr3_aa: CASSVAATSYEQYF
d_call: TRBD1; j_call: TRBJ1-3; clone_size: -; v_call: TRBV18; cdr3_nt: TGTGCCAGCTCACCAATCGACAGGGCAAAGGACACCATATATTTT; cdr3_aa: CASSPIDRAKDTIYF
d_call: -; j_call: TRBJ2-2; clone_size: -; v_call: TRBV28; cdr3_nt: TGTGCCAGCAGTTTAAGAGACAGGAACACCGGGGAGCTGTTTTTT; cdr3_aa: CASSLRDRNTGELFF
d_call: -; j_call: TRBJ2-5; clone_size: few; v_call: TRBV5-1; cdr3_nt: TGCGCCAGCAGCTTGGACCAGAGGGAGACCCAGTACTTC; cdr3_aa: CASSLDQRETQYF
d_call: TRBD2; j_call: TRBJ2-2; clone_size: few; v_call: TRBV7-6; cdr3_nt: TGTGCCAGCAGTAGAGGCGGGGGAGGCTCCGGGGAGCTGTTTTTT; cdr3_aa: CASSRGGGGSGELFF
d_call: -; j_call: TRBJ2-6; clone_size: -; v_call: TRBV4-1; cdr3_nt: TGCGCCAGCAGCCAAGGCCCCCCAGTTATTAGCGGCCTACAGTCTGGGGCCAACGTCCTGACTTTC; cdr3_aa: CASSQGPPVISGLQSGANVLTF
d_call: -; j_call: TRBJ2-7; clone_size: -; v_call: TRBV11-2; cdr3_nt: TGTGCCAGCAGCTTAAGGCCCCGGGTCTACAAGCAGTACTTC; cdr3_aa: CASSLRPRVYKQYF
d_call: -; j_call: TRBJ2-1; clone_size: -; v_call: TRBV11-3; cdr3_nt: TGTGCCAGCAGCTGGCTAGACAATGAGCAGTTCTTC; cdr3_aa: CASSWLDNEQFF
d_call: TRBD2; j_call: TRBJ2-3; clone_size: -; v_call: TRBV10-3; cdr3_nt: TGTGCCACCCGACTAGCGGGAGGGCCCGCAGATACGCAGTATTTT; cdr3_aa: CATRLAGGPADTQYF
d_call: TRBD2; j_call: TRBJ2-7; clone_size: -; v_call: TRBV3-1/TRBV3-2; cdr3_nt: TGTGCCAGCAGCCAAGAATATGCGGGAGTAAGCTCCTACGAGCAGTACTTC; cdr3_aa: CASSQEYAGVSSYEQYF
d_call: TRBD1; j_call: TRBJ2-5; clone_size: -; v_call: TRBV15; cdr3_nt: TGTGCCACCAGCAACTTCGGGACAGGCGGGGAGACCCAGTACTTC; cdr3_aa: CATSNFGTGGETQYF
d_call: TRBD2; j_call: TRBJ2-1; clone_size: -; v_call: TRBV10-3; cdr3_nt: TGTGCCATCAGTGAGTCCCGACAACAAGGGACTAGCGGGCCTGGGAATGAGCAGTTCTTC; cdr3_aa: CAISESRQQGTSGPGNEQFF
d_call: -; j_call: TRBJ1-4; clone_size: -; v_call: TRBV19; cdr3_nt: TGTGCCAGTACCCCGGGTCTGGCTAATGAAAAACTGTTTTTT; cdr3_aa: CASTPGLANEKLFF
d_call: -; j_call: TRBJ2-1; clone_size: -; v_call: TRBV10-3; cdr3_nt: TGTGCCATCAGTGAGTTCCTGACCGGAGGCAATGAGCAGTTCTTC; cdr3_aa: CAISEFLTGGNEQFF
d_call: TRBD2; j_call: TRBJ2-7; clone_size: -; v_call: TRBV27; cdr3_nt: TGTGCCAGCAGTTCCCGGGGGGGGTCTTCCTACGAGCAGTACTTC; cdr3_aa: CASSSRGGSSYEQYF
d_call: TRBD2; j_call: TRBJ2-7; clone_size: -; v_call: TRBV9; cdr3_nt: TGTGCCAGCAGCCCGAGTGGACTAGCTTCCGAGCAGTACTTC; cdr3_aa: CASSPSGLASEQYF
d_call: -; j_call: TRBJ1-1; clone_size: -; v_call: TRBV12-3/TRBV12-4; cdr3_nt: TGTGCCAGCAGTCCAGGCGGAGGCACTGAAGCTTTCTTT; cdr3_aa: CASSPGGGTEAFF
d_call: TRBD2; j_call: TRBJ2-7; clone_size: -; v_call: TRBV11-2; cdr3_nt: TGTGCCAGCAGCAAACGGGAGGGCCTGGGAGAGCAGTACTTC; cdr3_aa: CASSKREGLGEQYF
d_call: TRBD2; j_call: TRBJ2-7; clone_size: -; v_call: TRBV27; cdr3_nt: TGTGCCAGCGGCGGGGCTAGCGGGAGCAACGAGCAGTACTTC; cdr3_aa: CASGGASGSNEQYF
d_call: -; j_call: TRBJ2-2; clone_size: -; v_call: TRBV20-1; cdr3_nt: TGCAGTGCTAGTACGGCAGGGGCAACCGGGGAGCTGTTTTTT; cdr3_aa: CSASTAGATGELFF
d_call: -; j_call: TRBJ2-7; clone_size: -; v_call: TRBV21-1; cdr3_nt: TGTGCCAGCAGCAAAGCGCGGGGAGTAGGGGACGAGCAGTACTTC; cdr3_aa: CASSKARGVGDEQYF
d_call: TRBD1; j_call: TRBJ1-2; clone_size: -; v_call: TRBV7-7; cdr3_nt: TGTGCCAGCAGCTCCCCCGACAGGGACGGGGACTATGGCTACACCTTC; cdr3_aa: CASSSPDRDGDYGYTF
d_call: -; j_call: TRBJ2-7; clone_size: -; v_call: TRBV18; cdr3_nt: TGTGCCAGCTCACCATCCAGGCTTAAATACGAGCAGTACTTC; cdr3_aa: CASSPSRLKYEQYF
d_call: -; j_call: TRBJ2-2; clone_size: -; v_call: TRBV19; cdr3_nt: TGTGCCAGTAGTATGAAGTCAGGGCTGAACACCGGGGAGCTGTTTTTT; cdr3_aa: CASSMKSGLNTGELFF
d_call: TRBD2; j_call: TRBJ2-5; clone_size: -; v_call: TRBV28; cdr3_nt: TGTGCCAGCAGTTCAGCGGGAGCGGGTCCAGAGACCCAGTACTTC; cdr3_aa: CASSSAGAGPETQYF
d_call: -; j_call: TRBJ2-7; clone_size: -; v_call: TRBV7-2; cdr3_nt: TGTGCCAGCAGCTTACAGCCAGGGGCCTACGAGCAGTACTTC; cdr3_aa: CASSLQPGAYEQYF
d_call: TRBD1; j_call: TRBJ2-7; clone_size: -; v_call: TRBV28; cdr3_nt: TGTGCCAGCAGTTGGACAGGCTACGAGCAGTACTTC; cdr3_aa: CASSWTGYEQYF
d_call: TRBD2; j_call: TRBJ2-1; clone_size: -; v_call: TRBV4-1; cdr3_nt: TGCGCCAGCAGCCTTGGACTAGCGGAGTACAATGAGCAGTTCTTC; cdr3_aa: CASSLGLAEYNEQFF
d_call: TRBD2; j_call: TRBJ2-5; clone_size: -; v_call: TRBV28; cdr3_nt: TGTGCCAGCAGGTTGAGAGGGACTAGCGGCAAAGAGACCCAGTACTTC; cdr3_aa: CASRLRGTSGKETQYF
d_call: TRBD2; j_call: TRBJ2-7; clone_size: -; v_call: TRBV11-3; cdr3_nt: TGTGCCAGCAGCTTGACTAGCGGGAGCGAGCAGTACTTC; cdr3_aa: CASSLTSGSEQYF
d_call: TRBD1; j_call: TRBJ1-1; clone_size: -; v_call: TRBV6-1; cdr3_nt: TGTGCCAGCAGTGAACTTGGGACAGGGGACACTGAAGCTTTCTTT; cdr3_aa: CASSELGTGDTEAFF
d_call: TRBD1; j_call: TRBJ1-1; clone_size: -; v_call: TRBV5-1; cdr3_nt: TGCGCCAGCAGCTTTTCAGGGGGTAACACTGAAGCTTTCTTT; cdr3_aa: CASSFSGGNTEAFF
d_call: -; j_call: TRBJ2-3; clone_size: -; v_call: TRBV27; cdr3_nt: TGTGCCAGCAGGTCAGGGTTCGCAGATACGCAGTATTTT; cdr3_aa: CASRSGFADTQYF
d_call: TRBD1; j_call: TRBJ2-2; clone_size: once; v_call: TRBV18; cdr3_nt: TGTGCCAGCTCACCCCTGGGACAGGGGGATCGGTACGGGGAGCTGTTTTTT; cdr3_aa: CASSPLGQGDRYGELFF
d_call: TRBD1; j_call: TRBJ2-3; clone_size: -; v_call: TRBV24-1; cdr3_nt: TGTGCCACCAGTGATCCACAGGGGGTTGAGGGCACAGATACGCAGTATTTT; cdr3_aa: CATSDPQGVEGTDTQYF
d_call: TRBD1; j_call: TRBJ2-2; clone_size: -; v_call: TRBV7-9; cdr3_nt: TGTGCCAGCAGCTTAAGAGGGGGCCTTGACACCGGGGAGCTGTTTTTT; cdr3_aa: CASSLRGGLDTGELFF
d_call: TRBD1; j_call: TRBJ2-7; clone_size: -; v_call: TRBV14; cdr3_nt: TGTGCCAGCAGCAGGACAGGGGTCGAGCAGTACTTC; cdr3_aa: CASSRTGVEQYF
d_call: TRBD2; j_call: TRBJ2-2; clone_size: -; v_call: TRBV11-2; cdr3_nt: TGTGCCAGCAGCTTAGATGGAGGGAGGGCCGGGGAGCTGTTTTTT; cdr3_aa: CASSLDGGRAGELFF
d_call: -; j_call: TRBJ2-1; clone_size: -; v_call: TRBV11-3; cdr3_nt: TGTGCCAGCAGCTTAGGAGGGTTGGGGGGCTACAATGAGCAGTTCTTC; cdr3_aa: CASSLGGLGGYNEQFF
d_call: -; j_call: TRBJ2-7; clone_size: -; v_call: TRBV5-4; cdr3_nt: TGTGCCAGCAGCTTACAGGGTTCCTACGAGCAGTACTTC; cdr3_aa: CASSLQGSYEQYF
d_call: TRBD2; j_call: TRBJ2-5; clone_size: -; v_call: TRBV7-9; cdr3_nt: TGTGCCAGCAGCTTAGCGTTTCTAGCGGGAGACCAGCTGACCCAGTACTTC; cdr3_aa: CASSLAFLAGDQLTQYF
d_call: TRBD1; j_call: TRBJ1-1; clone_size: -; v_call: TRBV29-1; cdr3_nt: TGCAGCGTTGGACAGGGGGACCCTGAAGCTTTCTTT; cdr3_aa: CSVGQGDPEAFF
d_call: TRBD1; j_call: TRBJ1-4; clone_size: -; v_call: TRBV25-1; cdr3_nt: TGTGCCAGCAGTGGGGGACAGAAGAATGAAAAACTGTTTTTT; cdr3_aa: CASSGGQKNEKLFF
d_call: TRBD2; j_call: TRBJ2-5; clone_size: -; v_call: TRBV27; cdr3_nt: TGTGCCAGCAGTCCCCCGGGACTAGCGGGGGAGACCCAGTACTTC; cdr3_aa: CASSPPGLAGETQYF
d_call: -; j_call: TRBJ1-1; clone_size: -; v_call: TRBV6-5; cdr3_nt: TGTGCCAGCACCACCGGGGGGGCAAGAGCTTTCTTT; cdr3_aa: CASTTGGARAFF
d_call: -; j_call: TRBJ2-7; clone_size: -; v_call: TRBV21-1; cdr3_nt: TGTGCCAGCGGGGACAGTCGGAGCGAGCAGTACTTC; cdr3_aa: CASGDSRSEQYF
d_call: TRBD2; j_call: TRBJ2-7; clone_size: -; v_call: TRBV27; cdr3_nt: TGTGCCAGCAGGGGTCTAGCGGTACCCTACGAGCAGTACTTC; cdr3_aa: CASRGLAVPYEQYF
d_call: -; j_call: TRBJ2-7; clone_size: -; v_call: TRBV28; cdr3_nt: TGTGCCAGCAGTTTATGGGGGGGTGAGCAGTACTTC; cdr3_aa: CASSLWGGEQYF
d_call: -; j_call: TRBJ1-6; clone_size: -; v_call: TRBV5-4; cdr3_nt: TGTGCCAGCAGCTTGGGCAGGGGAACGAATACCCTCCACTTT; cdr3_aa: CASSLGRGTNTLHF
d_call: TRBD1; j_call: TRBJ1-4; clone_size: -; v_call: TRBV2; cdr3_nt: TGTGCCAGCAGTGCATCAGGGGGCGCGAAGGAAAAACTGTTTTTT; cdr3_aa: CASSASGGAKEKLFF
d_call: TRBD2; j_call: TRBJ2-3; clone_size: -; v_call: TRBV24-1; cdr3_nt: TGTGCCACCAGTGATCTTACTAGCGGGAGCATCGCAGATACGCAGTATTTT; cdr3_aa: CATSDLTSGSIADTQYF
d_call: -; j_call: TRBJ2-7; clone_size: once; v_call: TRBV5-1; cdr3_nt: TGCGCCAGCAGCCCCCCCGCGGGCAACGAGCAGTACTTC; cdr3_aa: CASSPPAGNEQYF
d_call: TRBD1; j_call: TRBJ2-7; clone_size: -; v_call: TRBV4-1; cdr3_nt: TGCGCCAGCAGCCAAGTCTCACAGGGGGTTGTAGGCGAGCAGTACTTC; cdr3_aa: CASSQVSQGVVGEQYF
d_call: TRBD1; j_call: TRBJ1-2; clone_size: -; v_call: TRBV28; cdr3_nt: TGTGCCAGCAGTTTATTTGGACAGGGAATAACTAACTATGGCTACACCTTC; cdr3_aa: CASSLFGQGITNYGYTF
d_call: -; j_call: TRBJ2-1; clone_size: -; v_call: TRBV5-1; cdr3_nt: TGCGCCAGCAGCTTGGAGCCCCTAGGAGGAAATGAGCAGTTCTTC; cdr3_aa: CASSLEPLGGNEQFF
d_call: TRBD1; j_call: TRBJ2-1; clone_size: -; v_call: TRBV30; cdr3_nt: TGTGCCTGGAGTGCCGGGACAGGGGCCTACAATGAGCAGTTCTTC; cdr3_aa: CAWSAGTGAYNEQFF